The present T cell receptor (beta chain) was sequenced within a study of CD8+ T cells in alopecia areata (dated by TCRdb to 2017 to 2018). Study-level background: The treated patients took part in an open-label pilot trial in which moderate-to-severe alopecia areata was treated with oral tofacitinib at 5 to 10 mg twice daily. Patients stayed on tofacitinib for 6 to 18 months and then had 6 months of follow-up off drug so that delayed response and recurrence could be assessed. The study used high-throughput TCRbeta sequencing to examine T cell clonal expansion in alopecia areata, in both the C3H/HeJ mouse model and human patients. In humans, TCRbeta sequencing was performed on scalp tissue and on sorted CD4+ and CD8+ peripheral blood T cells from healthy controls and from patients with patchy or totalis/universalis alopecia areata. Biopsies were taken from tofacitinib-treated patients at baseline and again at 4 and 24 weeks into treatment, and several of those patients also had a later scalp biopsy. Clonality in the scalp was compared among normal scalp (n=4), patchy alopecia areata scalp (n=8), and alopecia totalis/universalis scalp (n=8). The RNA source kit depended on sample type: the PAXgene miRNA kit for fixed scalp, the miRNeasy kit for PBMCs, and the RNeasy kit for mouse skin. TCRbeta CDR3 regions were amplified by immunoSEQ multiplex PCR using 35 Vbeta forward and 13 Jbeta reverse primers. Points the paper makes about the study in general: Shared TCR sequences between patients were less evident than in mice, which may be partly attributable to HLA diversity in the patient population. Compared with normal scalp, lesional scalp, particularly in alopecia totalis/universalis, had higher clonality and more expanded CD8+ clones, which suggests antigenic drive. Unlike mouse skin, which is dominated by gammadelta T cells, normal human skin has resident alphabeta T cells that are also sequenced, and this complicates analysis of the scalp TCR repertoire.

Interpreted using the paper, the time point label stands for: baseline before oral tofacitinib. Lesional scalp punch biopsies and peripheral blood were obtained from alopecia areata patients. PBMCs were separated by density centrifugation and stained for CD3, CD4 and CD8, after which CD4+ and CD8+ T cells were sorted on a FACSAria. Remarks on this clone: What this receptor recognizes is not known. It has no much larger one-base neighbor in the sample; base qualities were not kept.

Including cysteine and phenylalanine, the CDR3 has 13 amino acids. The only DNA kept is the CDR3, 39 bases in frame from the first base. The germline V gene encodes CDR1 SQVTM and CDR2 ANQGSEA. Relative to germline, V is missing 4 bases and J is missing 2 bases, with 3 bases of the junction outside any gene match. Library preparation used the immunoSEQ multiplex PCR assay. RNA was extracted from all samples and reverse transcribed into cDNA as template for TCR sequencing. First-strand cDNA was synthesized with SuperScript III using a 2:1 mix of oligo-dT and random hexamers. A synthetic immune receptor repertoire was used to measure amplification bias, and any remaining bias was corrected computationally. Per the authors' processing: After raw reads were preprocessed to remove errors, the CDR3 was defined following IMGT conventions as running from the conserved cysteine to phenylalanine. Clonality was calculated as 1 minus Shannon entropy normalized by log2 of the number of productive unique TCRs. Whether scalp clones were CD4 or CD8 was inferred by matching scalp TCRbeta sequences against CD4 and CD8 repertoires sorted from blood. Entries here come from immuneACCESS through TCRdb and include only in-frame sequences with V and J called. Some clones fail to appear in such tables; in the studies checked, an unresolved V gene covers under half of the shortfall, and the cause of the remainder is unknown. That table supplies the V and J calls and clone size; D and trimming were determined from the DNA. This sample has 110,000 to 150,000 clones in its table, and roughly 46% of those were observed once. Roughly 0.99% of the sample belongs to the ten largest clones.

The sequence is built from TRBV29-1 and TRBJ2-7; a stretch of 9 junction bases matches TRBD1. The source material was CD4+ T cells sorted from blood, sampled at week 0. The origin of this receptor is a human donor with alopecia areata. This receptor has the CDR3 CSVVRTGAYEQYF. In nucleotides, the sequence is TGCAGCGTTGTACGGACAGGGGCCTACGAGCAGTACTTC.